The subject of this entry is one T cell receptor beta chain. Its antigen is not identified. These data originate in a study of T cells expressing NK-cell markers. Background on the study: Sequencing of TCR beta repertoires drew on sorted CD3+CD56+NKG2C+, CD3+CD56+NKG2C- and CD3+CD56-NKG2C+ T cells. The authors sequenced eight donors, of whom seven were HCMV-seropositive and one was seronegative.

TCRdb reanalyzed the 5' RACE reads and collapses them to one entry per CDR3 protein, without DNA. Its listing shows 500,000 to 700,000 distinct CDR3 sequences. Whole-study findings and limits: In several donors, dominant CD3+CD56+NKG2C+ clones formed roughly 1.0-8% of CD8+ cells. Several donors showed these clonotypes also leading the CD3+CD56-NKG2C+ fraction.

This receptor was taken from a man aged 18 to 30 in good health. The specimen was blood T cells: a sorted CD56 or NKG2C T cell subset, CD4+ or CD8+ T cells, or bulk PBMC T cells (not recorded which).

The CDR3 loop reads CASSFTSWGHTDTQYF. The rearrangement uses TRBV28 and TRBJ2-3; the D call of TRBD1 rests on TCRdb alone, since no DNA is present to check it. Germline values: CDR1 MDHEN, CDR2 SYDVKM. This CDR3 spans 16 amino acids.